Each of the 9 T cell receptor beta chains below was sequenced from the same sample in a study of tumor-infiltrating lymphocytes in primary liver carcinoma (dated by TCRdb to about 2017). Total RNA and DNA were co-extracted without cell sorting from approximately 20-30 mg of bulk tissue using the AllPrep DNA/RNA mini kit. The instrument was an Illumina HiSeq 2500. Using a constant-region primer and ProtoScript II reverse transcriptase, TCRbeta-specific cDNA was reverse-transcribed from 450 to 650 ng total RNA. The TCRbeta libraries were prepared through three rounds of nested multiplex PCR following a slightly modified ARM-PCR procedure. Each of the first two PCR rounds ran for about 10 cycles using multiplex TRBV1-TRBV30 forward primers together with a Cbeta reverse primer. TCRdb reanalyzed the raw reads on its own, using fastp at Q25 for trimming and MiXCR for clone calling, and kept in-frame beta chains. Each CDR3 protein gets just one entry, which takes the most common genes and DNA from the rows behind it. In all, the sample holds tens of thousands of distinct CDR3 sequences, and 60% to 75% of those were seen once. The ten largest clonotypes hold roughly 26% of the sample.

Sample: liver tumor tissue from sampling region 2. The cell subset or site label corresponds to: tumor region T2, inferior pole. All receptors derive from a middle-aged man with primary liver carcinoma and hepatitis B virus infection.

Of note for this clonotype: The conserved final phenylalanine or tryptophan is absent from the CDR3, which likely points to a read error. The rearrangement joins TRBV29-1 to TRBJ2-1; TRBD2 matches 9 bases. V gave up 0 bases and J gave up 8 bases; unmatched junction bases: 8. The CDR3 extends over 15 amino acids. CDR1 is SQVTM, CDR2 ANQGSEA, per germline. In DNA, the CDR3 is TGCAGCGTTGAAGACAGTAGCGGGAGACTGGATGAGCAGTTCTCC. It translates to CSVEDSSGRLDEQFS.

This clonotype came up many times. The chain links TRBV29-1 to TRBJ2-2; D could derive from TRBD1 or TRBD2 (5 bases each). The CDR3 is 15 residues long. The germline CDR1 and CDR2 sequences are SQVTM and ANQGSEA. Deletions cut 3 bases from V and 0 bases from J, with 11 bases between. CDR3 DNA: TGCAGCGTTGATCGGGGCGGATCGAACACCGGGGAGCTGTTTTTT. Protein product: CSVDRGGSNTGELFF.

The sample holds a few counts of this clonotype. The junction departs from the called germline gene at one end, perhaps through a read error. This chain connects TRBV11-3 to TRBJ2-5; TRBD1 agrees at 7 bases. CDR3 length: 14 amino acids. CDR1 SGHNT and CDR2 YENEEA come from the germline V gene. The chain's CDR3 is CDSSPGTAHGTQYF. CDR3 coding DNA: TGTGATAGCAGCCCCGGGACAGCTCATGGTACCCAATACTTC.

As to this clonotype: No conserved phenylalanine or tryptophan is present at the end of the CDR3, so a read error is the likely explanation. The chain recombines TRBV4-2 with TRBJ2-5; D not resolved. This CDR3 spans 14 amino acids. Between the trimmed V and J ends, which lost 4 bases and 0 bases, there was a span of 9 bases. Germline CDR1 reads LGHNA; CDR2 reads YNFKEQ. The DNA of the CDR3 is TGTGCCAGCAGCCCGGCGGCACACCAAGAGACCCAGTACGTC. Protein sequence: CASSPAAHQETQYV.

As for this clonotype: Since the CDR3 does not end with the conserved phenylalanine or tryptophan, this likely comes from a read error. The V gene is TRBV6-5, the J gene TRBJ2-3; the D is unclear. This CDR3 is 14 amino acids long. Germline CDR1 and CDR2: MNHEY and SVGAGI. In DNA form, the CDR3 reads TGCGCCAGCAGTTACCATACTCCCACAGATACGCAGTATTCT. Its translation is CASSYHTPTDTQYS.

This chain joins TRBV6-2 or TRBV6-3 and TRBJ1-1, with 8 nucleotides matching TRBD1. Per germline, CDR1 MNHEY and CDR2 SVGEGT. V was clipped by 7 bases and J by 5 bases; unmatched bases: 12. The CDR3 contains 15 residues. The CDR3 sequence is CASTPAGGSRTEAFF. The CDR3 DNA follows: TGTGCCAGCACCCCGGCAGGGGGCTCACGGACTGAAGCTTTCTTT.

Regarding this clonotype: Its ends do not fully match the called genes, so a read error is possible. V and J are TRBV4-1 and TRBJ2-1, with 9 bases identical to TRBD2. From germline, CDR1 is MGHRA and CDR2 YSYEKL. The CDR3 spans 17 residues. The CDR3 bases are TGCGCCAGCAACCAACCGTGGGGACTAGCAGACTACAATGAGCAGTCCTTC. This encodes CASNQPWGLADYNEQSF.

Concerning this clonotype: A junction boundary mismatches the germline segment, possibly from a read error. The CDR3 region has the DNA TGTGCCAGCAGCCCTAACAAGCTGGGAGGGAACTATGGCTACAGCTTC. Translated: CASSPNKLGGNYGYSF. The chain employs TRBV7-9 and TRBJ1-2, with D hard to call. The CDR3 length is 16 residues. The V gene's germline CDR1 is SEHNR and CDR2 FQNEAQ (reference sequence).

Worth noting for this clonotype: A junction boundary mismatches the germline segment, possibly from a read error. This chain joins TRBV18 and TRBJ2-6; D perhaps matches TRBD1 (5 bases). This CDR3 has 18 residues. Germline CDR1 reads KGHSH; CDR2 reads LQKENI. The CDR3 here is CASSPTHQAYPGANVLTF. In DNA form, the CDR3 reads TGTGCCAGCTCACCGACACACCAGGCCTACCCTGGGGCCAATGTCCTGACTTTC.